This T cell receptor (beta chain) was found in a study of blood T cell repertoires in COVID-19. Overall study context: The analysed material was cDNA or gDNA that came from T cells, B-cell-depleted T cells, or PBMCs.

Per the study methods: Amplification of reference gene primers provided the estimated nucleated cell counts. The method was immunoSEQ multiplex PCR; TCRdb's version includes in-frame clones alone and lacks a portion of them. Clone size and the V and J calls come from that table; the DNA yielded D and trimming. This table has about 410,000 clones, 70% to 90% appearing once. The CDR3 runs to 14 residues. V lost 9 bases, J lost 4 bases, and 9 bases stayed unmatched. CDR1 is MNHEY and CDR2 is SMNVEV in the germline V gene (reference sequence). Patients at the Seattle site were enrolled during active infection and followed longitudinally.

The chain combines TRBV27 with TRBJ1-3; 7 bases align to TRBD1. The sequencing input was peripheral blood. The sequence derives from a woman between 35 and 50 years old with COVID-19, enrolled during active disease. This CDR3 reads CASSQGSRGNTIYF. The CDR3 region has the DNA TGTGCCAGTTCACAGGGGTCTCGCGGAAACACCATATATTTT.